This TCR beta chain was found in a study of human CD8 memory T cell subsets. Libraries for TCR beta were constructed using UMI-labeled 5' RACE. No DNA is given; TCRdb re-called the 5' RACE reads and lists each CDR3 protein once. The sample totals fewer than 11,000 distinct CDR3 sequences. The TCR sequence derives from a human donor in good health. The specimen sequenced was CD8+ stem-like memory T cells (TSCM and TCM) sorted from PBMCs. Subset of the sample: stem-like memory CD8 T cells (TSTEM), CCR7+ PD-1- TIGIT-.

CDR3 sequence reads: CASSPTGGHDPSSYNEQFF. V usage is TRBV12-3 or TRBV12-4 and J usage is TRBJ2-1; checking the TCRdb D call of TRBD2 is not possible without DNA. The CDR3 covers 19 residues.